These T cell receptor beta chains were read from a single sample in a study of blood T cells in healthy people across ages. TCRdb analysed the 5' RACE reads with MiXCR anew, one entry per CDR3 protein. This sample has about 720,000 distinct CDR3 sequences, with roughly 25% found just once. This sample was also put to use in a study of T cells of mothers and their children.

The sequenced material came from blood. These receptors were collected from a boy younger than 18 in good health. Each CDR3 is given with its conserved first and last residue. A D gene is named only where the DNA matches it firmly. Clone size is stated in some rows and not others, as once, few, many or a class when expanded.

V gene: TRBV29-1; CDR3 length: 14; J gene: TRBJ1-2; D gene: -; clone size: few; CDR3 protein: CSVEDRGEGCGYTF; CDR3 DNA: TGCAGCGTTGAAGATCGGGGAGAGGGGTGCGGCTACACCTTC
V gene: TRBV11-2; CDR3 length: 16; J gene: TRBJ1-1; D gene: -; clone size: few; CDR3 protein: CASSSYKQGGATEAFF; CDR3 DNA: TGTGCCAGCAGCTCGTACAAACAGGGAGGGGCCACTGAAGCTTTCTTT
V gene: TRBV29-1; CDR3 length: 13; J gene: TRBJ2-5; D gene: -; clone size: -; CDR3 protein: CSVDLRGQETQYF; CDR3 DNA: TGCAGCGTAGACCTTCGGGGTCAAGAGACCCAGTACTTC
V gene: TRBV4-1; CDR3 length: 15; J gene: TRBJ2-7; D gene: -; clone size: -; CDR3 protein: CASSQGSGQGYEQYF; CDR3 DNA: TGCGCCAGCAGCCAAGGGTCGGGGCAGGGCTACGAGCAGTACTTC
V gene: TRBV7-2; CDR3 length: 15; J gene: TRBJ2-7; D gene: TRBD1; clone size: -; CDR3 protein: CASSYTGTGPYGQYF; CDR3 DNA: TGTGCCAGCAGCTATACCGGGACAGGCCCCTACGGGCAGTACTTC
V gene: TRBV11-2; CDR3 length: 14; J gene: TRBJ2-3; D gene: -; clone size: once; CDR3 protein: CASSLILATDTQYF; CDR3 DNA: TGTGCCAGCAGCTTAATATTAGCGACAGATACGCAGTATTTT
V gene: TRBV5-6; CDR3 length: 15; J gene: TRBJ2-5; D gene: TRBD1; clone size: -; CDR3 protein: CASSSLTGGTETQYF; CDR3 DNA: TGTGCCAGCAGCTCGCTGACAGGGGGCACAGAGACCCAGTACTTC
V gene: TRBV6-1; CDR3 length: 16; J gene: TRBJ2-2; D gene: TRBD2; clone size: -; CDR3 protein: CASRRTGTSNTGELFF; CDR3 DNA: TGTGCCAGCAGGCGTACCGGGACTAGCAACACCGGGGAGCTGTTTTTT
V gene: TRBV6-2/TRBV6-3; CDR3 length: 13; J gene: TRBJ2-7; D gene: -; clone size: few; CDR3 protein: CASSYGGRVEQYF; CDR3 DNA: TGTGCCAGCAGTTACGGAGGCAGGGTCGAGCAGTACTTC
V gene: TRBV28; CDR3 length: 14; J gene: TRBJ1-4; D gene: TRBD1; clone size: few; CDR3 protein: CASRIQGWDEKLFF; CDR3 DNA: TGTGCCAGCAGGATACAGGGGTGGGATGAAAAACTGTTTTTT
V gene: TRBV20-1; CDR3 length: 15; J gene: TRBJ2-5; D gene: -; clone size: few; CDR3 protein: CSARVWFQAQETQYF; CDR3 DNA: TGCAGTGCTAGAGTGTGGTTCCAGGCCCAAGAGACCCAGTACTTC
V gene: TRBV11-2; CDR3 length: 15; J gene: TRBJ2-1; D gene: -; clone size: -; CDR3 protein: CASSRGAISYNEQFF; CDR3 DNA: TGTGCCAGCTCACGGGGAGCTATTTCCTACAATGAGCAGTTCTTC
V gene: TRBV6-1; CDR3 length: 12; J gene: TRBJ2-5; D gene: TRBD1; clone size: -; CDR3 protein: CATQGDGETQYF; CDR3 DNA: TGTGCCACGCAGGGGGATGGAGAGACCCAGTACTTC
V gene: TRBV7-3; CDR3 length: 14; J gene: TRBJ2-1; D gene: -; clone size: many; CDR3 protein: CASSLDLGINEQFF; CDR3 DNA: TGTGCCAGCAGCCTTGACCTGGGGATCAATGAGCAGTTCTTC
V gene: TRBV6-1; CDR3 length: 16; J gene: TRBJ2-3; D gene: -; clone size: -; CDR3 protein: CASSPPATRSTDTQYF; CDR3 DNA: TGTGCCAGCAGCCCCCCGGCGACCCGGAGCACAGATACGCAGTATTTT
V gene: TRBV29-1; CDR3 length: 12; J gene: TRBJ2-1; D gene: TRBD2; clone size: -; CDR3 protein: CSVGLAGAEQFF; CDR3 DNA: TGCAGCGTTGGACTAGCGGGAGCTGAGCAGTTCTTC